Listed below are T cell receptor beta chains from one sample, sequenced in a study of cytomegalovirus exposure and HLA in healthy donors. The method was immunoSEQ multiplex PCR; TCRdb's version includes in-frame clones alone and lacks a portion of them. This sample has roughly 200,000 clones, with 81% found just once. The sample consisted of PBMCs. These receptors all come from a young woman in good health and CMV-seronegative. Each CDR3 is given without its conserved first and last residue.

CDR3 protein,V gene,CDR3 length,J gene
ASSDRSGAGWTQY,TRBV10-1,13,TRBJ2-5
AWSDPPGVLYEQY,TRBV30,13,TRBJ2-7
ASSELRDTYSGANVLT,TRBV2,16,TRBJ2-6
ASSRGNNSPLH,TRBV13,11,TRBJ1-6
ASSYQLAGGVSGELF,TRBV5-1,15,TRBJ2-2
ASLEQGGRPQH,TRBV10-2,11,TRBJ1-5
ASGQRGPQH,TRBV7-8,9,TRBJ1-5
ASSKTGSPYEQY,TRBV19,12,TRBJ2-7
ASSDRVANTEAF,TRBV9,12,TRBJ1-1
AWSGTSGLGEQF,TRBV30,12,TRBJ2-1
ASSPGGPKETQY,TRBV6-5,12,TRBJ2-5
ASSPGGRAKNIQY,TRBV18,13,TRBJ2-4
ASSYSTGLTGNTIY,TRBV6-6,14,TRBJ1-3
ASSPTVPGQGRLSGNTIY,TRBV18,18,TRBJ1-3
ASSFVRGGGGTEAF,TRBV5-1,14,TRBJ1-1
ASSILAGGPLEQY,TRBV28,13,TRBJ2-7
ASSRGSPLRNYGYT,TRBV27,14,TRBJ1-2
ASSPSRAGGGKNIQY,TRBV7-8,15,TRBJ2-4
ASSLDTGHGYT,TRBV5-1,11,TRBJ1-2
ASSPLGQVEQY,TRBV18,11,TRBJ2-7
ASSVGQGLNQPQH,TRBV9,13,TRBJ1-5
ASSLQQVSSYEQY,TRBV5-8,13,TRBJ2-7
ASSTGTSVRPSTDTQY,TRBV11-3,16,TRBJ2-3
ASSETENQPQH,TRBV6-4,11,TRBJ1-5
ASTTDRGMNTEAF,TRBV6-5,13,TRBJ1-1
ASRTGRANEKLF,TRBV27,12,TRBJ1-4